The clone carrying this TCR beta chain was found a few times. The antigen is not known. The sample belongs to a study of CD4 T cells in relation to SARS-CoV-2 and coronaviruses. Overall study results and limits: Monoreactive clones expanded significantly more to SARS-CoV-2 than crossreactive clones did. Memory recall responses, not primary responses primed in culture, are what the assay detects.

The unexposed donors gave CD4+ T cells in about 2010-2019, prior to COVID-19. Germline V gene data show CDR1 as LGHDT and CDR2 as YNNKEL (reference sequence). The length of the CDR3 is 15 residues. Losses at the gene ends were 2 bases for V and 7 bases for J; bases not matched to a gene: 3. Clones were sequenced by immunoSEQ multiplex PCR, and TCRdb holds only the in-frame ones, with some missing. In the table there are some 65,000 clones, 85% to 90% of which are singletons. The source of this sequence is a human donor in good health. The sample comprised memory CD4+ T cells from PBMCs. This chain connects TRBV3-1 (or the pseudogene TRBV3-2) to TRBJ2-1, with 12 bases lining up with TRBD2. CDR3 coding DNA: TGTGCCAGCAGCCAACTAGCGGGAGGGGGGAATGAGCAGTTCTTC. As protein: CASSQLAGGGNEQFF.